A single sample gave rise to the 6 T cell receptor beta chains below, sequenced in a study of T cells after yellow fever vaccination. TCRdb re-called the 5' RACE reads through MiXCR, storing one row per CDR3 protein. The profile shows around 340,000 distinct CDR3 sequences, 8.5% to 10% of them singletons. Here the sequenced sample was PBMCs, taken on the day of the first yellow fever vaccination. Source of these receptors: a man aged 18 to 35 who received the YFV17D yellow fever vaccine.

This clonotype was recorded a few times. The rearrangement uses TRBV3-1 and TRBJ1-4, with D tentatively TRBD1 (6 bases). The germline V gene has CDR1 LGHDT and CDR2 YNNKEL (reference sequence). The V end was cut by 4 bases, the J end by 7 bases, with 28 bases between. The CDR3 has 19 residues. The CDR3 region has the DNA TGTGCCAGCAGCCTTAGGACTTCACAGGGATCCCCTCGTGGTGAAAAACTGTTTTTT. Translated: CASSLRTSQGSPRGEKLFF.

This clonotype appeared many times. The J gene is TRBJ2-3, the V gene TRBV4-3; the D is unclear. The CDR3 sequence is 13 residues long. Looked up from germline, CDR1 is LGHNA and CDR2 is YSLEER. Trimming pared 0 bases from V and 4 bases from J, leaving 5 bases between. The CDR3, as DNA: TGCGCCAGCAGCCAAGATAGGCCAGATACGCAGTATTTT. It specifies CASSQDRPDTQYF.

Notes on this clonotype: A read error is possible here, since a much larger clone lies one base away. The chain links TRBV20-1 to TRBJ1-6; a possible D gene is TRBD1 (6 bases). The length of the CDR3 is 12 residues. Germline V lookup: CDR1 DFQATT, CDR2 SNEGSKA (reference sequence). Between the trimmed V and J ends, which lost 4 bases and 6 bases, there was a span of 7 bases. CDR3 DNA sequence: TGCAGTGCTACAGGGGCTAATTCACCCCTCCACTTT. This codes for CSATGANSPLHF.

V gene TRBV12-3 or TRBV12-4 combines with J gene TRBJ2-7; 9 bases are shared with TRBD2. Germline trimming cut 6 bases from V and 5 bases from J; bases unmatched to any gene: 11. The CDR3 has 15 residues. The CDR3 here is CASSQRLADFDEQYV. The DNA for the CDR3 is TGTGCCAGCAGCCAAAGACTAGCGGATTTCGACGAGCAGTACGTC.

The rearrangement uses TRBV5-1 and TRBJ2-1, with 8 positions matching TRBD1. This CDR3 has 15 amino acids. Germline values: CDR1 SGHRS, CDR2 YFSETQ. V trimming: 0 bases; J trimming: 6 bases; junction bases outside the gene matches: 5. The DNA of the CDR3 is TGCGCCAGCAGCTTGGGGGACAGGAATTCCAATGAGCAGTTCTTC. It codes for CASSLGDRNSNEQFF.

This chain joins TRBV25-1 and TRBJ2-5, with a tentative D call TRBD2 (5 bases). The germline V gene has CDR1 MGHDK and CDR2 SYGVNS. V was trimmed by 2 bases and J by 3 bases, leaving 7 bases between them. This CDR3 has 13 residues. CDR3 coding DNA: TGTGCCAGCAGTGAAGGGGAGAAAGAGACCCAGTACTTC. Protein: CASSEGEKETQYF.